This paragraph reports one T cell receptor beta chain. The antigen remains unidentified. This sample was taken from a study of cytomegalovirus exposure and HLA in healthy donors. The CDR3 is made up of 13 amino acids. Germline values: CDR1 SNHLY, CDR2 FYNNEI. Trimming stripped 6 bases from V and 6 bases from J, with 14 bases between. General observations from the study: Earlier analysis looked at TCR beta V segments, and most were productive about 90% or about 30% of the time.

Use of 60 Vbeta and 13 Jbeta primers characterized the PCR. The method was immunoSEQ multiplex PCR; TCRdb's version includes in-frame clones alone and lacks a portion of them. Of fewer than 200,000 clones in the sample, approximately 75% were seen once. The clonotype comes from a girl between 5 and 17 years old in good health and CMV-seronegative. The gene calls are TRBV2 and TRBJ1-2; a possible D gene is TRBD1 (5 bases). The material sequenced was PBMCs. CDR3 region: CASSLRVPDGYTF. As DNA, the CDR3 is TGTGCCAGCAGCCTCAGGGTCCCGGATGGCTACACCTTC. The complete variable domain, with remaining parts taken from reference TRBV2 and TRBJ1-2, reads EPEVTQTPSHQVTQMGQEVILRCVPISNHLYFYWYRQILGQKVEFLVSFYNNEISEKSEIFDDQFSVERPDGSNFTLKIRSTKLEDSAMYFCASSLRVPDGYTFGSGTRLTVV.